The clone carrying this T cell receptor beta chain has a count of ten or more. This entry is derived from a study of T cells after yellow fever vaccination. The CDR3 has 13 amino acids. V was cut by 3 bases and J by 8 bases, with 11 bases left in between. They built TCR cDNA with 5'RACE template switching, a step that put in a universal primer site and UMIs. TCRdb re-derived calls from the 5' RACE reads in MiXCR, one entry per CDR3 protein. The sample lists over 150,000 distinct CDR3 sequences, less than 9% occurring once. The chain recombines TRBV12-3 or TRBV12-4 with TRBJ2-4, with D possibly being TRBD1 or TRBD2 (5 bases each). Sequences were derived from CD4+ T cells sorted from PBMCs, sampled 4 to 6 days after the first yellow fever vaccination. This clonotype originated in a man aged 18 to 30 who received the YFV17D yellow fever vaccine. CDR3 nucleotide sequence: TGTGCCAGCAGTTTGGGGGAGAGAGACATTCAGTACTTC. Amino acid sequence: CASSLGERDIQYF.